The 27 T cell receptor beta chains below all came from one sample that was sequenced in a study of beta chain features in type 1 diabetes. Study results and caveats: Significant though moderate, a shortening of TCRB CDR3s appeared in all four CD4+ subsets of Type 1 diabetes patients.

Antigen specificity for these receptors is unknown. Since all of the isolated RNA was reverse transcribed, expressed TCRB transcripts were what got sequenced. Sequenced by immunoSEQ multiplex PCR; TCRdb stores in-frame clones only, minus some. The table records over 150,000 clones, 8% to 8.5% of them present only once. Source material: central memory CD4+ T cells from blood. These TCRs come from a young woman with type 1 diabetes.

This clone has only a few counts. The chain combines TRBV27 with TRBJ2-3; D unresolved. Germline CDR1 MNHEY, CDR2 SMNVEV (reference sequence). The CDR3 runs to 14 residues. Between the trimmed V and J ends, which lost 2 bases and 5 bases, there was a span of 11 bases. CDR3 coding DNA: TGTGCCAGCAGTTTAGACTCGGCGGTAGATACGCAGTATTTT. It yields the protein CASSLDSAVDTQYF.

This clone was detected a few times. This chain links TRBV7-9 with TRBJ1-1, with TRBD1 matching over 7 bases. CDR1 and CDR2 (germline): SEHNR, FQNEAQ (reference sequence). The CDR3 extends over 13 amino acids. V was clipped by 1 base and J by 10 bases; unmatched bases: 6. The CDR3 DNA sequence: TGTGCCAGCAGCTTAGGGGCCAGGGGGTCAGCTTTCTTT. Its protein product is CASSLGARGSAFF. Filled out from reference TRBV7-9 and TRBJ1-1, the complete variable domain reads DTGVSQNPRHKITKRGQNVTFRCDPISEHNRLYWYRQTLGQGPEFLTYFQNEAQLEKSRLLSDRFSAERPKGSFSTLEIQRTEQGDSAMYLCASSLGARGSAFFGQGTRLTVV.

J is TRBJ2-5 and V is TRBV6-1; D possibly corresponds to TRBD1 (5 bases). Germline CDR1 and CDR2: MNHNS and SASEGT. Trimming removed 3 bases at V and 7 bases at J, with 12 bases between. The CDR3 consists of 13 residues. The CDR3 is CASSDLTDGTQYF. CDR3 coding DNA: TGTGCCAGCAGTGACCTGACAGATGGGACCCAGTACTTC.

This clone was seen only a few times. V is TRBV4-1 and J is TRBJ1-5, with 7 bases that match TRBD1. The J segment lost 4 bases and the V segment lost 0 bases, leaving 9 bases of the junction unmatched. CDR3 length: 17 residues. The germline V gene has CDR1 MGHRA and CDR2 YSYEKL. The CDR3 nucleotides are TGCGCCAGCAGCCAAGACAGGGGGATATTAATGAATCAGCCCCAGCATTTT. Its translation is CASSQDRGILMNQPQHF.

The sample holds a few counts of this clone. The chain employs TRBV28 and TRBJ2-2; 8 nucleotides agree with TRBD1. This CDR3 has 15 residues. The V and J ends lost 2 bases and 1 base, in that order; junction bases with no gene match: 0. Germline lookup yields CDR1 MDHEN and CDR2 SYDVKM. The CDR3 DNA follows: TGTGCCAGCAGTTTAGGACAGGGGAACACCGGGGAGCTGTTTTTT. It encodes CASSLGQGNTGELFF.

The V gene is TRBV27, the J gene TRBJ2-1, with 7 bases identical to TRBD1. In germline, CDR1 is MNHEY, CDR2 SMNVEV (reference sequence). J lost 3 bases, V lost 8 bases, and 10 bases had no gene match. The CDR3 sequence is 15 residues long. DNA of the CDR3: TGTGCCAGCGGAGGACAGGTACCTTTCTACAATGAGCAGTTCTTC. Its translation is CASGGQVPFYNEQFF.

There are a few counts of this clone. The chain recombines TRBV5-1 with TRBJ1-5; 7 nucleotides match TRBD1. The CDR3 is made up of 14 amino acids. Germline CDR1 reads SGHRS; CDR2 reads YFSETQ. Trimming took 1 base from V and 5 from J; bases not matched to a gene: 3. The CDR3 DNA reads TGCGCCAGCAGCTTGACAGGGGAGCATCAGCCCCAGCATTTT. Translated: CASSLTGEHQPQHF. Full variable domain (remainder filled in from reference TRBV5-1 and TRBJ1-5): KAGVTQTPRYLIKTRGQQVTLSCSPISGHRSVSWYQQTPGQGLQFLFEYFSETQRNKGNFPGRFSGRQFSNSRSEMNVSTLELGDSALYLCASSLTGEHQPQHFGDGTRLSIL.

The V gene is TRBV19, the J gene TRBJ2-1; D is perhaps TRBD1 (6 bases). The CDR3 extends over 16 amino acids. Per the germline V gene, CDR1 is LNHDA and CDR2 is SQIVND (reference sequence). The V gene lost 2 bases and the J gene lost 3 bases, with 14 bases spanning the gap. The CDR3 DNA reads as TGTGCCAGTAGTATATGGGTAGGGACACACTACAATGAGCAGTTCTTC. Residues: CASSIWVGTHYNEQFF.

The chain couples TRBV9 to TRBJ2-1; 13 nucleotides match TRBD2. The CDR3 covers 16 residues. Losses at the gene ends were 7 bases for V and 3 bases for J; bases not matched to a gene: 7. Germline lookup yields CDR1 SGDLS and CDR2 YYNGEE. In DNA, the CDR3 is TGTGCCAGCTCCGAAGGACTAGCGGGGGTCTACAATGAGCAGTTCTTC. Protein product: CASSEGLAGVYNEQFF.

CDR3 sequence (DNA): TGTGCCAGCGCCCAGGGGCGAGCCCAAGAGACCCAGTACTTC. The encoded protein is CASAQGRAQETQYF. The chain is built from TRBV4-2 and TRBJ2-5, with a weak D call TRBD1 (6 bases). The CDR3 loop spans 14 amino acids. Per the germline V gene, CDR1 is LGHNA and CDR2 is YNFKEQ. V was clipped by 8 bases and J by 1 base, with 14 bases between them.

There are a few counts of this clone. The chain carries TRBV5-1 and TRBJ2-3; 11 nucleotides agree with TRBD2. The CDR3 is 19 amino acids. V gave up 2 bases and J gave up 2 bases; unmatched junction bases: 13. Germline assignment: CDR1 SGHRS and CDR2 YFSETQ. CDR3 residues: CASSFGLAGTPGITDTQYF. The CDR3 nucleotides are TGCGCCAGCAGCTTTGGACTAGCGGGTACGCCCGGGATCACAGATACGCAGTATTTT. The full variable domain, its missing parts supplied by reference TRBV5-1 and TRBJ2-3, is KAGVTQTPRYLIKTRGQQVTLSCSPISGHRSVSWYQQTPGQGLQFLFEYFSETQRNKGNFPGRFSGRQFSNSRSEMNVSTLELGDSALYLCASSFGLAGTPGITDTQYFGPGTRLTVL.

This clone was seen only a few times. The rearrangement links TRBV9 to TRBJ2-1; TRBD2 matches at 8 bases. With 1 base clipped from V and 6 bases from J, the junction kept 0 bases outside the gene matches. There are 13 residues in the CDR3. Per germline, CDR1 SGDLS and CDR2 YYNGEE. CDR3 nucleotides: TGTGCCAGCAGCGTACTAGCGGGCAATGAGCAGTTCTTC. Its protein product is CASSVLAGNEQFF.

The chain uses TRBV7-2 and TRBJ1-2; D uncertain. V lost 4 bases, J lost 1 base, and 10 bases lay in between. The CDR3 spans 14 residues. Germline CDR1 and CDR2: SGHTA and FQGNSA. The CDR3 DNA is TGTGCCAGCAGCTCTCCCCAGGTTAACTATGGCTACACCTTC. It encodes CASSSPQVNYGYTF.

The chain is built from TRBV4-2 and TRBJ1-5; TRBD1 agrees at 10 bases. Germline V gives CDR1 LGHNA, CDR2 YNFKEQ. This CDR3 has 13 residues. V dropped 4 bases and J dropped 6; count of bases not matched to a gene: 0. The CDR3 is CASSRDRGQPQHF. The CDR3, as DNA: TGTGCCAGCAGCCGGGACAGGGGTCAGCCCCAGCATTTT.

The genes are TRBV9 and TRBJ2-7; 9 bases are shared with TRBD2. Germline-derived CDR1 and CDR2 are SGDLS and YYNGEE. Losses at the gene ends were 2 bases for V and 5 bases for J; bases not matched to a gene: 5. This CDR3 spans 14 amino acids. The DNA of the CDR3 is TGTGCCAGCAGCGTGGGCGGGAGGGCCCACGAGCAGTACTTC. It yields the protein CASSVGGRAHEQYF.

In its sample, this clone was seen a few times. The genes are TRBV11-3 and TRBJ2-1, with D tentatively TRBD2 (5 bases). The CDR3 length is 13 residues. V was clipped by 5 bases and J by 5 bases, with 10 bases between them. Germline CDR1 is SGHNT and CDR2 is YENEEA. This CDR3 reads CASSRTVDNEQFF. CDR3 nucleotides: TGTGCCAGCAGCCGGACTGTAGACAATGAGCAGTTCTTC.

This clone was observed a few times. V gene TRBV19 combines with J gene TRBJ1-5; D is perhaps TRBD1 (5 bases). The CDR3 covers 15 residues. V was trimmed by 7 bases and J by 2 bases, leaving 15 bases between them. The germline V gene encodes CDR1 LNHDA and CDR2 SQIVND (reference sequence). The CDR3, as DNA: TGTGCCAGTACCGCTCTTGGGGGGGGCAATCAGCCCCAGCATTTT. Its protein product is CASTALGGGNQPQHF. Together with reference TRBV19 and TRBJ1-5, the CDR3 gives the full variable domain: DGGITQSPKYLFRKEGQNVTLSCEQNLNHDAMYWYRQDPGQGLRLIYYSQIVNDFQKGDIAEGYSVSREKKESFPLTVTSAQKNPTAFYLCASTALGGGNQPQHFGDGTRLSIL.

This clone occurred a few times. This chain links TRBV6-5 with TRBJ1-2; D remains unclear. Trimming removed 8 bases from V and 5 bases from J, with 15 bases in between. There are 13 residues in the CDR3. CDR1 is MNHEY, CDR2 SVGAGI, per germline. The CDR3 loop is CASATDMTYGYTF. CDR3 sequence (DNA): TGTGCCAGCGCGACCGATATGACATATGGCTACACCTTC.

The table lists this clone with a few counts. The chain uses TRBV4-1 and TRBJ2-3; 7 nucleotides agree with TRBD2. The V gene's germline CDR1 is MGHRA and CDR2 YSYEKL. Unmatched junction bases numbered 7, after V lost 0 bases and J lost 4 bases. The CDR3 has 16 residues. The CDR3 loop is CASSQDMGGRADTQYF. In DNA form, the CDR3 reads TGCGCCAGCAGCCAAGATATGGGGGGGAGGGCAGATACGCAGTATTTT.

A few counts support this clone. The chain uses TRBV27 and TRBJ2-1, with TRBD1 matching 10 bases. The CDR3 has 14 amino acids. With V trimmed by 7 bases and J by 7 bases, 7 bases remained unmatched. The germline V gene encodes CDR1 MNHEY and CDR2 SMNVEV (reference sequence). For the CDR3, the DNA is TGTGCCAGCACACGGGGACAGGGGAATAATGAGCAGTTCTTC. Protein sequence: CASTRGQGNNEQFF.

CDR3 protein: CAHMSREQYF. The DNA of the CDR3 is TGTGCCCACATGTCTCGCGAGCAGTACTTC. This sequence joins TRBV5-8 and TRBJ2-7; D unclear. The CDR3 runs to 10 residues. The V and J ends lost 10 bases and 6 bases respectively, with 11 bases between them. Germline-derived CDR1 and CDR2 are SGHTS and YDEGEE.

This clone has just a few counts. The J gene is TRBJ2-7, the V gene TRBV7-2; 10 bases are a match to TRBD2. Per the germline V gene, CDR1 is SGHTA and CDR2 is FQGNSA. CDR3 size: 15 residues. The V and J ends lost 5 bases and 4 bases, in that order; junction bases with no gene match: 8. CDR3 coding DNA: TGTGCCAGCAGCCGGCCGGGACTAGCGACTTACGAGCAGTACTTC. It yields the protein CASSRPGLATYEQYF. Supplemented by reference TRBV7-2 and TRBJ2-7, the full variable domain reads GAGVSQSPSNKVTEKGKDVELRCDPISGHTALYWYRQSLGQGLEFLIYFQGNSAPDKSGLPSDRFSAERTGGSVSTLTIQRTQQEDSAVYLCASSRPGLATYEQYFGPGTRLTVT.

The chain joins TRBV5-4 to TRBJ1-2, with 7 bases lining up with TRBD1. V was pared by 4 bases and J by 14 bases, with 14 bases of the junction left unmatched. Germline V lookup: CDR1 SGHNT, CDR2 YYREEE (reference sequence). The CDR3 has 13 residues. In nucleotides, the CDR3 is TGTGCCAGCAGCCAAGAATCGGGACAGTCGGAGACCTTC. Encoded protein: CASSQESGQSETF.

The V and J genes are TRBV15 and TRBJ1-1, with D unclear. V was cut by 5 bases and J by 1 base, with 11 bases left in between. The CDR3 spans 14 residues. CDR1 and CDR2 from the germline V gene are LNHNV and YYDKDF (reference sequence). The CDR3 region is CATSRRAGNTEAFF. The DNA for the CDR3 is TGTGCCACCAGCCGAAGGGCGGGGAACACTGAAGCTTTCTTT.

This clone was seen a handful of times. The chain combines TRBV4-3 with TRBJ2-7; 9 bases fit TRBD1. The CDR3 is made up of 15 amino acids. Unmatched junction bases numbered 4, after V lost 0 bases and J lost 4 bases. The V gene's germline CDR1 is LGHNA and CDR2 YSLEER. The CDR3 region has the DNA TGCGCCAGCAGCCAAGATGACAGGGGGAGGTACGAGCAGTACTTC. Translated: CASSQDDRGRYEQYF.

The sample holds a few counts of this clone. The chain recombines TRBV2 with TRBJ1-5, with TRBD1 as a possible D gene (6 bases). V was clipped by 7 bases and J by 7 bases, with 14 bases between them. Germline CDR1 reads SNHLY; CDR2 reads FYNNEI. CDR3 length: 13 residues. CDR3 coding DNA: TGTGCCAGCATGGCAGGGGCCGGCCAGCCCCAGCATTTT. This gives the protein CASMAGAGQPQHF.

The chain links TRBV4-3 to TRBJ1-2, with D maybe TRBD1 (6 bases). The V end lost 1 base, the J end lost 4 bases, and 10 bases lay between the germline ends. From germline, CDR1 is LGHNA and CDR2 YSLEER. The length of the CDR3 is 14 residues. The CDR3 DNA follows: TGCGCCAGCAGCCAAGGGACAGCAAGCTATGGCTACACCTTC. Translation: CASSQGTASYGYTF.